This TCR beta chain was sequenced in a study of T cell repertoires in cytomegalovirus infection. Study-level points and caveats: Dominating the ex vivo response were TCR beta clonotypes that were CMV-specific and HLA-C-restricted. Pooled public TCR beta family frequency picked out CMV carriers with the relevant HLA.

TCRdb redid the calling of the reads with MiXCR, one entry per CDR3 protein. The sample records about 330,000 distinct CDR3 sequences, 9.5% being singletons. A remark on this clonotype: What it binds is unknown.

Sequenced input: PBMCs. The origin of this receptor is a human donor in good health (CMV status not recorded). Some clones in this sample may be carry-over from other donors' samples.

CDR3 protein: CAWSSEGPDTQYF. DNA of the CDR3: TGTGCCTGGAGTTCGGAGGGTCCAGATACGCAGTATTTT. J is TRBJ2-3 and V is TRBV30; a possible D gene is TRBD2 (6 bases). V gave up 2 bases and J gave up 4 bases, with 10 bases separating them. The CDR3 loop spans 13 amino acids. Germline V gene lookup returns CDR1 GTSNPN and CDR2 SVGIG (reference sequence).